The clone carrying this T cell receptor (beta chain) was observed a few times. As yet, its antigen is unknown. In the same sample, other DNA sequences code for this CDR3. Sequencing used immunoSEQ v3. Sequenced by immunoSEQ multiplex PCR; TCRdb stores in-frame clones only, minus some. The table includes about 13,000 clones, about 70% detected once. Time point in this sample: pre-treatment sample, taken before nivolumab and TIL therapy. Most excised metastases sampled were pleural nodules or supraclavicular lymph nodes. The data originate from a study of TIL therapy for anti-PD-1-resistant metastatic lung cancer. V lost 4 bases, J lost 4 bases, and 10 bases lay in between. Germline CDR1 and CDR2: MNHEY and SMNVEV (reference sequence). The length of the CDR3 is 13 residues. The study's findings and limits: The cohort had more treatment-naive, never-smoker and oncogene-addicted patients than typical.

The source material was tumor tissue, sampled at baseline. This sequence was found in a woman aged 30-79 years with non-small cell lung cancer. The chain couples TRBV27 to TRBJ2-5; maybe TRBD2 (6 bases). This CDR3 reads CASSSGGRETQYF. The CDR3 DNA follows: TGTGCCAGCAGTTCCGGGGGTCGAGAGACCCAGTACTTC.